A single sample is the source of the 12 T cell receptor beta chains below, sequenced in a study of shared T cell receptors in the human thymus. Generated by immunoSEQ multiplex PCR, the TCRdb table keeps only in-frame clones and is missing some. Of about 400,000 clones listed, over 90% are singletons. The sequencing sample was made of thymocytes. The receptor set was obtained from a human donor.

The rearrangement uses TRBV4-1 and TRBJ1-2; D remains ambiguous. The V end lost 0 bases, the J end lost 4 bases, and 12 bases lay between the germline ends. The CDR3 sequence is 15 residues long. CDR1 and CDR2 from the germline V gene are MGHRA and YSYEKL. The CDR3 nucleotides read TGCGCCAGCAGCCAAGAGGATCGACGGGGCTATGGCTACACCTTC. Its protein is CASSQEDRRGYGYTF.

The genes are TRBV4-1 and TRBJ2-7, with 8 bases aligning to TRBD1. Germline loops: CDR1 MGHRA, CDR2 YSYEKL. This CDR3 region has 16 residues. V lost 2 bases to trimming and J lost 1 base; unmatched junction nucleotides: 7. This chain's CDR3 is CASSQNRDRKSYEQYF. In nucleotides, the CDR3 is TGCGCCAGCAGCCAAAATCGGGACAGGAAATCCTACGAGCAGTACTTC.

The gene calls are TRBV29-1 and TRBJ1-2, with 7 bases aligning to TRBD1. After removal of 3 bases from V and 5 bases from J, the junction contained 6 bases not matched to a gene. The V gene's germline CDR1 is SQVTM and CDR2 ANQGSEA. The CDR3 sequence is 13 residues long. The CDR3 DNA reads as TGCAGCGTTGAGCCCGGGACAGCTTATGGCTACACCTTC. The encoded protein is CSVEPGTAYGYTF. The full variable domain, rest sourced from reference TRBV29-1 and TRBJ1-2, is SAVISQKPSRDICQRGTSLTIQCQVDSQVTMMFWYRQQPGQSLTLIATANQGSEATYESGFVIDKFPISRPNLTFSTLTVSNMSPEDSSIYLCSVEPGTAYGYTFGSGTRLTVV.

This clone was observed a few times. V gene TRBV20-1 combines with J gene TRBJ2-1, with D unresolved. Germline CDR1 and CDR2: DFQATT and SNEGSKA (reference sequence). The CDR3 is 11 residues long. Deletions cut 1 base from V and 10 bases from J, with 8 bases between. For the CDR3, the DNA is TGCAGTGCTAGAGGTCAGGAAGAGCAGTTCTTC. Protein: CSARGQEEQFF.

The chain combines TRBV13 with TRBJ2-7, with TRBD1 matching 11 bases. Germline V gene data show CDR1 as PRHDT and CDR2 as FYEKMQ (reference sequence). The CDR3 consists of 16 residues. The trim removed 5 bases at V and 6 bases at J, leaving 12 bases unmatched. The DNA for the CDR3 is TGTGCCAGCAGCCCTTTACCGGGACAGGGGGGGTCCGAGCAGTACTTC. This codes for CASSPLPGQGGSEQYF.

This clone was recorded only once. The chain recombines TRBV2 with TRBJ2-5, with 7 bases aligning to TRBD2. Losses at the gene ends were 3 bases for V and 5 bases for J; bases not matched to a gene: 6. The CDR3 sequence is 14 residues long. CDR1 SNHLY and CDR2 FYNNEI come from the germline V gene. CDR3 sequence reads: CASSDGGRVETQYF. The CDR3 DNA sequence: TGTGCCAGCAGTGACGGGGGGAGGGTGGAGACCCAGTACTTC.

V is TRBV2 and J is TRBJ2-7; D not resolved. Trimming removed 6 bases at V and 0 bases at J, with 21 bases between. This CDR3 is built from 17 residues. In germline, CDR1 is SNHLY, CDR2 FYNNEI. CDR3 sequence reads: CASRPVPTTPLSYEQYF. The DNA of the CDR3 is TGTGCCAGCAGACCCGTCCCCACCACTCCCCTCTCCTACGAGCAGTACTTC.

This clone came up a few times. The V and J genes are TRBV27 and TRBJ2-1, with 7 bases fitting TRBD2. CDR3 size: 12 residues. Trimming took 3 bases from V and 10 from J; bases not matched to a gene: 3. The germline gives CDR1 MNHEY, CDR2 SMNVEV (reference sequence). The CDR3 DNA is TGTGCCAGCAGTTTTGCGGGAGTCGAGCAGTTCTTC. Translating it yields CASSFAGVEQFF.

V gene TRBV4-1 combines with J gene TRBJ1-6, with D maybe TRBD1 (5 bases). Germline CDR1 MGHRA, CDR2 YSYEKL. The V end was cut by 6 bases, the J end by 6 bases, with 21 bases between. The CDR3 has 17 residues. The CDR3 spells CASRLPVGEGGNSPLHF. Written as DNA, the CDR3 is TGCGCCAGCAGGCTTCCCGTAGGGGAGGGCGGTAATTCACCCCTCCACTTT.

The V and J genes are TRBV5-8 and TRBJ1-2; D not certain. Trimming took 0 bases from V and 4 from J, leaving 10 bases between them. CDR1 is SGHTS, CDR2 YDEGEE, per germline. The CDR3 length is 14 residues. The CDR3: CASSLDMGSYGYTF. CDR3 DNA sequence: TGTGCCAGCAGCTTGGATATGGGGAGCTATGGCTACACCTTC. Complete variable domain (other parts from reference TRBV5-8 and TRBJ1-2): EAGVTQSPTHLIKTRGQQATLRCSPISGHTSVYWYQQALGLGLQFLLWYDEGEERNRGNFPPRFSGRQFPNYSSELNVNALELEDSALYLCASSLDMGSYGYTFGSGTRLTVV.

The V call is TRBV18, the J call TRBJ2-7; 12 bases agree with TRBD2. The CDR3 sequence is 20 residues long. Germline CDR1 KGHSH, CDR2 LQKENI. Unmatched junction bases numbered 13, after V lost 1 base and J lost 0 bases. The CDR3 DNA sequence: TGTGCCAGCTCACCACTTCAGGGGGCGACTAGCGGGAGAAGCTCCTACGAGCAGTACTTC. Translating it yields CASSPLQGATSGRSSYEQYF.

V is TRBV28 and J is TRBJ1-5; 11 bases line up with TRBD1. Germline lookup yields CDR1 MDHEN and CDR2 SYDVKM. The trim removed 5 bases at V and 7 bases at J, leaving 1 base unmatched. This CDR3 has 13 amino acids. CDR3 region: CASSRTGGQPQHF. The CDR3 nucleotides read TGTGCCAGCAGTCGGACAGGGGGCCAGCCCCAGCATTTT.